This T cell receptor beta chain is drawn from a study of blood T cell repertoires in COVID-19 (dated by TCRdb to 2020 to 2022). Context from the whole study: Collaborator samples came from the United States, Italy and Spain and covered acute and convalescent phases of COVID-19. The prospective study material was composed of cDNA or gDNA derived from T cells, B-cell-depleted T cells, or PBMCs. Deeply sampled blood TCRbeta repertoires from subjects exposed to, actively infected with, or recovered from COVID-19 were included in the dataset. The repertoires were released in a freely available public database intended as a resource for research on the immune response to SARS-CoV-2. The samples were drawn from the first 160 participants of the ongoing ImmuneRACE study and from 1,254 subjects provided by 6 global collaborators. A de-identified subject ID, COVID-19 status, age in years and sex were almost always included in the sample metadata. Where available, HLA class I and class II types were taken from metadata supplied by the sample provider and were not determined by assay-based typing.

Concerning this clone: The target of this receptor is not known. Base quality data are lacking; no much larger clone is found one base away.

TCRbeta CDR3 regions were amplified from genomic DNA using the immunoSEQ Assay, a bias-controlled multiplex PCR. Per the original workflow: The number of nucleated cells in each sample was estimated by amplification of reference gene primers within the assay. To quantify the absolute abundance of each unique TCRbeta CDR3 rearrangement, sequence reads were collapsed and filtered. For each sample, productive Simpson clonality was calculated as the square root of Simpson's diversity index across productive rearrangements. The immuneACCESS repertoire file appears here via TCRdb, limited to in-frame rearrangements. These files lack a portion of the clones; in checked studies, under half of the deficit traces to unresolved V genes, and the cause of the others is not known. V, J and clone size are taken as reported in that table, and D and trimming were inferred from the DNA itself. The sample yields about 440,000 clones; about 91% were counted once. The ten largest clones take up over 9.5% of the sample.

One collaborating source in Seattle enrolled patients during active infection and followed them longitudinally through the course of disease. Each collaborating institution followed its own protocols to collect whole blood in K2EDTA tubes. Collaborator samples were shipped for TCRbeta analysis as frozen whole blood, isolated PBMCs, or DNA extracted from either sample type. General findings and caveats noted by the study authors: The amount of clinical and demographic metadata varied by source and participant and was provided uncurated.

V is shortened by 3 bases, J by 0 bases, and the region joining them spans 10 bases. From the germline V gene, CDR1 is MGHDK and CDR2 is SYGVNS. Taken from cysteine to phenylalanine, the CDR3 has 15 residues. The only DNA kept is the CDR3, 45 bases in frame from the first base. Sequences were obtained from peripheral blood. The chain joins TRBV25-1 to TRBJ2-3, with the identity of the D gene unclear. This clonotype was obtained from a woman in her forties or fifties with COVID-19, enrolled during active disease. The bases are TGTGCCAGCAGTGATACCAGGTCAAGCACAGATACGCAGTATTTT. The translation is CASSDTRSSTDTQYF.